Listed below are T cell receptor beta chains from one sample, sequenced in a study of blood T cell repertoires in COVID-19. The assay was immunoSEQ multiplex PCR, and TCRdb's table has in-frame clones only and misses some. The sample lists roughly 220,000 clones; under 90% were seen once. The sequenced sample consisted of peripheral blood. The source of these receptors is a woman in her fifties or sixties who had recovered from COVID-19. The conserved cysteine and the conserved F or W are not part of the CDR3 here.

len: 13
v_gene: TRBV5-1
j_gene: TRBJ2-2
CDR3aa: ASSSSGGNTGELF

len: 13
v_gene: TRBV6-1
j_gene: TRBJ2-3
CDR3aa: ASSEELRGGDTQY

len: 13
v_gene: TRBV7-2
j_gene: TRBJ1-2
CDR3aa: ASSPTGQGAYGYT

len: 14
v_gene: TRBV18
j_gene: TRBJ2-2
CDR3aa: ASSPRQGAYTGELF

len: 14
v_gene: TRBV29-1
j_gene: TRBJ1-2
CDR3aa: SVGGTRDLANYGYT

len: 12
v_gene: TRBV5-6
j_gene: TRBJ1-6
CDR3aa: ASSSRQGNSPLH

len: 13
v_gene: TRBV5-1
j_gene: TRBJ1-4
CDR3aa: ASSLVTGSNEKLF

len: 13
v_gene: TRBV5-4
j_gene: TRBJ1-2
CDR3aa: ASSSTGQGGYGYT

len: 10
v_gene: TRBV27
j_gene: TRBJ1-2
CDR3aa: ASSPGDRGYT

len: 16
v_gene: TRBV5-4
j_gene: TRBJ2-2
CDR3aa: ASSLRQRGGLNTGELF

len: 12
v_gene: TRBV5-1
j_gene: TRBJ1-1
CDR3aa: ASSRQGVGTEAF

len: 14
v_gene: TRBV6-6
j_gene: TRBJ1-4
CDR3aa: ASSTPTAGRDEKLF

len: 10
v_gene: TRBV19
j_gene: TRBJ1-6
CDR3aa: ASSPGPGALH

len: 14
v_gene: TRBV18
j_gene: TRBJ2-2
CDR3aa: ASSPTTGGDFGELF

len: 11
v_gene: TRBV4-1
j_gene: TRBJ2-5
CDR3aa: ASSRLGGETQY

len: 11
v_gene: TRBV30
j_gene: TRBJ2-5
CDR3aa: AWSPGGPETQY

len: 10
v_gene: TRBV30
j_gene: TRBJ1-2
CDR3aa: AWSYRDYGYT

len: 13
v_gene: TRBV7-8
j_gene: TRBJ1-2
CDR3aa: ASSLGQGTDYGYT

len: 12
v_gene: TRBV6-5
j_gene: TRBJ1-2
CDR3aa: ASIVGQSNYGYT

len: 14
v_gene: TRBV9
j_gene: TRBJ1-3
CDR3aa: ASSVMAGNSGNTIY

len: 12
v_gene: TRBV5-1
j_gene: TRBJ1-2
CDR3aa: ASSLGMQAYGYT

len: 13
v_gene: TRBV5-5
j_gene: TRBJ2-2
CDR3aa: ASNTRTEYTGELF

len: 15
v_gene: TRBV12-5
j_gene: TRBJ1-5
CDR3aa: ASGGGQGAWSNQPQH

len: 12
v_gene: TRBV6-6
j_gene: TRBJ1-3
CDR3aa: ASRRESSGNTIY

len: 11
v_gene: TRBV21-1
j_gene: TRBJ1-1
CDR3aa: ASSNPQGVEAF

len: 12
v_gene: TRBV29-1
j_gene: TRBJ1-2
CDR3aa: SVETGTGADGYT

len: 11
v_gene: TRBV11-1
j_gene: TRBJ1-1
CDR3aa: ASSLGERTEAF

len: 13
v_gene: TRBV5-7
j_gene: TRBJ1-2
CDR3aa: ASSFYRPGRHGYT

len: 10
v_gene: TRBV7-2
j_gene: TRBJ1-5
CDR3aa: ASNFPGQPQH

len: 13
v_gene: TRBV13
j_gene: TRBJ2-1
CDR3aa: ASRLGGGVYNEQF

len: 14
v_gene: TRBV6-6
j_gene: TRBJ2-7
CDR3aa: ASSSPEQGESYEQY

len: 11
v_gene: TRBV30
j_gene: TRBJ1-4
CDR3aa: AWSDRAPEKLF

len: 11
v_gene: TRBV10-1
j_gene: TRBJ2-5
CDR3aa: ASSESVATTQY

len: 11
v_gene: TRBV6-1
j_gene: TRBJ1-1
CDR3aa: ASSDRGVGEAF

len: 13
v_gene: TRBV4-1
j_gene: TRBJ2-7
CDR3aa: ASSGPSGGSYEQY

len: 14
v_gene: TRBV19
j_gene: TRBJ2-7
CDR3aa: ASSIRFGQGTYEQY

len: 13
v_gene: TRBV6-2/TRBV6-3
j_gene: TRBJ2-1
CDR3aa: ASSYPPRRDNEQF

len: 11
v_gene: TRBV6-5
j_gene: TRBJ1-1
CDR3aa: ASSSYRQGKTF

len: 13
v_gene: TRBV2
j_gene: TRBJ2-2
CDR3aa: ASSDGLANTGELF

len: 13
v_gene: TRBV19
j_gene: TRBJ1-1
CDR3aa: ASSLGAAITAEAF

len: 16
v_gene: TRBV14
j_gene: TRBJ2-7
CDR3aa: ASSLKGVAPLGSYEQY

len: 13
v_gene: TRBV7-3
j_gene: TRBJ2-3
CDR3aa: ASSFGTGGEDTQY

len: 10
v_gene: TRBV6-5
j_gene: TRBJ1-1
CDR3aa: ASTRGNTEAF

len: 12
v_gene: TRBV7-2
j_gene: TRBJ2-5
CDR3aa: ASTPAGGRETQY

len: 13
v_gene: TRBV7-9
j_gene: TRBJ2-7
CDR3aa: ASSPGQGAINEQY